The clone carrying this T cell receptor (beta chain) turned up a few times. TCR sequencing used cDNA made by reverse transcription of extracted RNA. Data came from immunoSEQ multiplex PCR; TCRdb stores just in-frame clones and leaves some out. The table lists fewer than 150,000 clones, around 82% of them singletons. The record originates from a study of CD8+ T cells in alopecia areata. Trimming took off 2 bases at V and 3 bases at J, with 23 bases between the two ends. CDR3 length equals 19 residues. The V gene's germline CDR1 is SGHDN and CDR2 FVKESK. Noted treatment: oral pan-JAK inhibitor, 5-10 mg twice daily.

This receptor was taken from a human donor with alopecia areata. The rearrangement joins TRBV14 to TRBJ2-1; a possible D gene is TRBD1 (6 bases). This material consisted of CD8+ T cells sorted from blood, taken at week 4, from a patient treated with tofacitinib. The CDR3 coding sequence is TGTGCCAGCAGCCAAAGGGTCGAGGTTACAGGGCCAATCTACAATGAGCAGTTCTTC. Translated: CASSQRVEVTGPIYNEQFF. The variable domain in full, completed from reference TRBV14 and TRBJ2-1, reads EAGVTQFPSHSVIEKGQTVTLRCDPISGHDNLYWYRRVMGKEIKFLLHFVKESKQDESGMPNNRFLAERTGGTYSTLKVQPAELEDSGVYFCASSQRVEVTGPIYNEQFFGPGTRLTVL.